This T cell receptor (beta chain) was obtained from a study of T cell responses to AZD1222 COVID-19 vaccine. Overall study results and limits: Close to half of spike-specific TCRs reportedly recognize unmutated variant regions. Spike as a whole was targeted by vaccine-associated CD4 TCRs, dominant at 160-218 and 743-854. Sampled repertoires all dated from after the peak T cell response. A mostly white British donor set with more females was recruited, and clonal diversity was possibly underestimated.

Turning to this clone: Its antigen is not identified.

The V gene lost 7 bases and the J gene lost 3 bases, with 15 bases spanning the gap. The CDR3 spans 14 residues. Germline-derived CDR1 and CDR2 are LNHDA and SQIVND (reference sequence). The protocol was immunoSEQ multiplex PCR, while the TCRdb copy is restricted to in-frame clones and leaves out a portion. Of about 140,000 clones listed, 80% to 95% were seen once; the top ten hold under 2.5%. Sequencing was performed on peripheral blood, taken on day 0 of AZD1222 vaccination. This sequence was found in an adult in good health. The chain links TRBV19 to TRBJ1-2; D is possibly TRBD1 (6 bases). The CDR3 sequence is CASNPPGVDYGYTF. CDR3 coding DNA: TGTGCCAGTAACCCACCAGGGGTGGACTATGGCTACACCTTC.